The clone carrying this T cell receptor (beta chain) is deemed medium-sized by its frequency. Antigen unknown. TRB was amplified from 250 ng of peripheral blood genomic DNA per sample. The data were taken from a study of T cell clusters in autoimmune cytopenias. Looking at the study overall: Per sample, median TRB depth was about 48,000 reads, yielding a median roughly 2,400 distinct clonotypes. Study-level points and caveats: TRB repertoire shifts in secondary cytopenia and chronic lymphocytic leukemia mostly reflected lymphoma, not autoimmunity.

One tube held mixed TRB-A and TRB-B primer pools for touch-down PCR. TCRdb re-called the multiplex PCR reads and shows each CDR3 protein once, DNA omitted. The sample holds fewer than 4,000 distinct CDR3 sequences. These data were also reused for a study on T cell repertoires in aging, cancer and after chemotherapy. From that study: Clear clonal overlap appeared across healthy donor samples taken over several months to years.

The source of this sequence is a human donor in good health. Sequenced: peripheral blood.

CDR3 loop: CASSIPPGELFF. The chain links TRBV19 to TRBJ2-2. The CDR3 has 12 amino acids. The germline V gene has CDR1 LNHDA and CDR2 SQIVND (reference sequence).